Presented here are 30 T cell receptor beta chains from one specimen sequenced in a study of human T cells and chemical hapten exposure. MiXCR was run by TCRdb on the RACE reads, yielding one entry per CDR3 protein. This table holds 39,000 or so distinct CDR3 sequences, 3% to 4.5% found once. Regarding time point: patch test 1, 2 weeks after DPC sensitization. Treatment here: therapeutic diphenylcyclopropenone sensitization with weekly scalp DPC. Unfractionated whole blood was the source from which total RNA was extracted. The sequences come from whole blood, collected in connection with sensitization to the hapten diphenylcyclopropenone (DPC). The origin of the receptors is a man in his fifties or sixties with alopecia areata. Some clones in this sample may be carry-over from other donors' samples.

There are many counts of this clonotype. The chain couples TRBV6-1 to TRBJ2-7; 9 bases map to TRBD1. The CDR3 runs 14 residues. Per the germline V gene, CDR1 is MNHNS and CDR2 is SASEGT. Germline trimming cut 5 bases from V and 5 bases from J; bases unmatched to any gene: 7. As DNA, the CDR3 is TGTGCCAGCAGTTCACAGGGGGCTTCCCACGAGCAGTACTTC. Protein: CASSSQGASHEQYF.

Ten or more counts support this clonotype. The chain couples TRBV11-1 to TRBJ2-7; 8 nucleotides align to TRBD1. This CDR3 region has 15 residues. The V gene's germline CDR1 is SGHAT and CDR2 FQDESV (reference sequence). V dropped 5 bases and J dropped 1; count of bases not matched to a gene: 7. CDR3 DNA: TGTGCCAGCAGCCCGGCCAGGGGGCGATCCTACGAGCAGTACTTC. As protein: CASSPARGRSYEQYF.

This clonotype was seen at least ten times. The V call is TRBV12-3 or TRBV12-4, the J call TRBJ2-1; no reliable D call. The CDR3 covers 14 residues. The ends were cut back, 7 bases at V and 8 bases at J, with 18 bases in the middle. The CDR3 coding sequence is TGTGCCAGCAATCCGGACGGTAGTGTCCATGAGCAGTTCTTC. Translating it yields CASNPDGSVHEQFF.

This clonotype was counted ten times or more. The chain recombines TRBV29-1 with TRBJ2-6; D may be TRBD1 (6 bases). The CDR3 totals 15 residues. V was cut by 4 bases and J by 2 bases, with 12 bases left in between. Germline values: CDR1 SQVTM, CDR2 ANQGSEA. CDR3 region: CSVAQGNAGANVLTF. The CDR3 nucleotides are TGCAGCGTTGCGCAGGGGAACGCTGGGGCCAACGTCCTGACTTTC.

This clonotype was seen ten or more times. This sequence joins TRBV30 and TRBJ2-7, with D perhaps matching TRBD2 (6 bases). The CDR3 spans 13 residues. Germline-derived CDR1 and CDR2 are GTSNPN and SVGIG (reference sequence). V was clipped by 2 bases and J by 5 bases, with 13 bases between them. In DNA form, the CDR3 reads TGTGCCTGGAGTCGACGGGGACTGGACGAGCAGTACTTC. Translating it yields CAWSRRGLDEQYF.

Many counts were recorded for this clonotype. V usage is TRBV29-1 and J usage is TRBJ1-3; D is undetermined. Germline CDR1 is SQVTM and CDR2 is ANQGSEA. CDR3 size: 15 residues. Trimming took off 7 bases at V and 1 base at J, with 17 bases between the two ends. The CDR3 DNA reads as TGCAGCGGCGCCGGGTCGGACTTATCTGGAAACACCATATATTTT. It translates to CSGAGSDLSGNTIYF.

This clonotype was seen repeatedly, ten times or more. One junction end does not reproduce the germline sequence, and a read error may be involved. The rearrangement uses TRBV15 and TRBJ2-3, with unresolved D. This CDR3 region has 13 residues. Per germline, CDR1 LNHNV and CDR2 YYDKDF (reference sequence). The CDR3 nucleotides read TGTGTCACCAGCAGAAATAACGGAGATACGCAGTATTTT. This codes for CVTSRNNGDTQYF.

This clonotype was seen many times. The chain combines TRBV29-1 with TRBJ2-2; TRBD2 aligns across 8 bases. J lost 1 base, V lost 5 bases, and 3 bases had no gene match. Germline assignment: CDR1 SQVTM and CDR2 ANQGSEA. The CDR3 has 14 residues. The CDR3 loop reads CSVTSGGNTGELFF. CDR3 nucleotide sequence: TGCAGCGTTACTAGCGGAGGGAACACCGGGGAGCTGTTTTTT.

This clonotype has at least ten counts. The CDR3 coding sequence is TGTGCCATCAGTGATTTCTCACTAGCGGCTACCAGCACAGATACGCAGTATTTT. This sequence encodes CAISDFSLAATSTDTQYF. The genes are TRBV10-3 and TRBJ2-3; 8 bases match TRBD2. The CDR3 covers 18 residues. From germline, CDR1 is ENHRY and CDR2 SYGVKD. Trimming took 3 bases from V and 0 from J; bases not matched to a gene: 11.

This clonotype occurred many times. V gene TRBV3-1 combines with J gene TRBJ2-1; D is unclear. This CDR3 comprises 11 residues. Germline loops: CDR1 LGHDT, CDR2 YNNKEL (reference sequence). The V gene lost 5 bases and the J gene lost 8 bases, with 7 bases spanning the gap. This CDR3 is CASSTDYEQFF. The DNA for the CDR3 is TGTGCCAGCAGCACCGATTATGAGCAGTTCTTC.

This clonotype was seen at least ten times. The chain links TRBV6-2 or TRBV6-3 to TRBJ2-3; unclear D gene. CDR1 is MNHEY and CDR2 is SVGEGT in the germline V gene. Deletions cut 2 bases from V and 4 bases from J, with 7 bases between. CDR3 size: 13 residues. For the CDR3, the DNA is TGTGCCAGCAGTTACGGGCAGTCAGATACGCAGTATTTT. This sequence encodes CASSYGQSDTQYF.

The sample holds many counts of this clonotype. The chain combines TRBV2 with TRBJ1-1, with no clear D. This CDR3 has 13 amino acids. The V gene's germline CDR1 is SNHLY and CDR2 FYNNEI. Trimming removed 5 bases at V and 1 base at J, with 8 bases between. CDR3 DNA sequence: TGTGCCAGCAGTCGATCAGCGAACACTGAAGCTTTCTTT. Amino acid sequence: CASSRSANTEAFF.

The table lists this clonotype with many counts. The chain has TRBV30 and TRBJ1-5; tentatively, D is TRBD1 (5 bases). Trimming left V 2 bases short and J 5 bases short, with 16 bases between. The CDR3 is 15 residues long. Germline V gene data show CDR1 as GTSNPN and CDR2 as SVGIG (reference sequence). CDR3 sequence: CAWSLLRRGDQPQHF. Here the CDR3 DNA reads TGTGCCTGGAGTCTCCTCCGGCGGGGCGATCAGCCCCAGCATTTT.

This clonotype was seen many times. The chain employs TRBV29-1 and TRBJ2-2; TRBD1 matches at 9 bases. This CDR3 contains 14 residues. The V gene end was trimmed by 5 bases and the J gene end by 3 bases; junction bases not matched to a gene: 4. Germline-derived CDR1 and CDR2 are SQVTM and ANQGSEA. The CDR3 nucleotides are TGCAGCGTTTCACAGGGGGCGGACACCGGGGAGCTGTTTTTT. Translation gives CSVSQGADTGELFF.

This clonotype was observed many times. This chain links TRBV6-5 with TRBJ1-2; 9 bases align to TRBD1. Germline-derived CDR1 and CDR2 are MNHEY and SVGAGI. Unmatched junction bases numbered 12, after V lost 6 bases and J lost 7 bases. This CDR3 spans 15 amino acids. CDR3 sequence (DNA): TGTGCCAGCAGCCAGACCGGACAGGGGAAAGCTGGCTACACCTTC. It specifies CASSQTGQGKAGYTF.

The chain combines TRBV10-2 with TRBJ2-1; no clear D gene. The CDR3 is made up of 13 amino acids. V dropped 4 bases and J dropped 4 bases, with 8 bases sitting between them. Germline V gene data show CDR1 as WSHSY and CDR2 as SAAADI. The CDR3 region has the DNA TGCGCCAGCAGTGCGAGCCAGTACAATGAGCAGTTCTTC. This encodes CASSASQYNEQFF.

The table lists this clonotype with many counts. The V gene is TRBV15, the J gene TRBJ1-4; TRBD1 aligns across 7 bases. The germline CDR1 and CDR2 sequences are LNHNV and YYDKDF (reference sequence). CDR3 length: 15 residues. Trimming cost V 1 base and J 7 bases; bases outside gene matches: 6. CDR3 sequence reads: CATSRVGGQSEKLFF. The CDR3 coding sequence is TGTGCCACCAGCAGAGTGGGGGGACAGAGTGAAAAACTGTTTTTT.

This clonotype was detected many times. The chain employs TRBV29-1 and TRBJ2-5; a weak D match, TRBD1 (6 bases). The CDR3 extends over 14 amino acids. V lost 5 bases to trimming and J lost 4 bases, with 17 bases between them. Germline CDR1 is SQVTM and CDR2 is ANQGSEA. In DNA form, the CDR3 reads TGCAGCGTTAGACAACAGGGCGCCGGAGAGACCCAGTACTTC. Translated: CSVRQQGAGETQYF.

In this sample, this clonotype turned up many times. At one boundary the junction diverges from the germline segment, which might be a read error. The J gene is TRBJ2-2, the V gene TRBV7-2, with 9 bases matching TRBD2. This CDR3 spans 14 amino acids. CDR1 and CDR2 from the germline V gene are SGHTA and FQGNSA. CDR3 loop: CASSIAGVTGELFF. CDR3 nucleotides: TGTGCCAGCAGCATAGCGGGAGTGACCGGGGAGCTGTTTTTT.

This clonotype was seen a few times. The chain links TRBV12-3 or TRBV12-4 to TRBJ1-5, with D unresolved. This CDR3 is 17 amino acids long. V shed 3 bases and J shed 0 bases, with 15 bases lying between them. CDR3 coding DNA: TGTGCCAGCAGTTTTCGGGAGAACGTCTATAGCAATCAGCCCCAGCATTTT. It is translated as CASSFRENVYSNQPQHF.

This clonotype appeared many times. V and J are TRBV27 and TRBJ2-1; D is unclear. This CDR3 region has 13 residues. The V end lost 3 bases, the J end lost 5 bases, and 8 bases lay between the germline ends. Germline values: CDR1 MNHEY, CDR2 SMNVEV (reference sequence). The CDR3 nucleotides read TGTGCCAGCAGTTTCGACGGAAACAATGAGCAGTTCTTC. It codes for CASSFDGNNEQFF.

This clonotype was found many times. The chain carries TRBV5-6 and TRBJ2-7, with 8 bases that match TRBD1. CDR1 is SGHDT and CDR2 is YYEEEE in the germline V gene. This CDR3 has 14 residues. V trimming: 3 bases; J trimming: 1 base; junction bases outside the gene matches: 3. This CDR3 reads CASSWDRISYEQYF. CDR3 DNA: TGTGCCAGCAGCTGGGACAGGATTTCCTACGAGCAGTACTTC.

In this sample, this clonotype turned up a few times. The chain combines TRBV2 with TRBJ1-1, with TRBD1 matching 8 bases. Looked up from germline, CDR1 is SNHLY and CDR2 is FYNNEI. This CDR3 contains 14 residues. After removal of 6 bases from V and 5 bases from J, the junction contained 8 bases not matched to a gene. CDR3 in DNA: TGTGCCAGCAGGGAGGAACAGGGGGATACTGAAGCTTTCTTT. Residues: CASREEQGDTEAFF. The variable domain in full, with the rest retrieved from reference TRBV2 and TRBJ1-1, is EPEVTQTPSHQVTQMGQEVILRCVPISNHLYFYWYRQILGQKVEFLVSFYNNEISEKSEIFDDQFSVERPDGSNFTLKIRSTKLEDSAMYFCASREEQGDTEAFFGQGTRLTVV.

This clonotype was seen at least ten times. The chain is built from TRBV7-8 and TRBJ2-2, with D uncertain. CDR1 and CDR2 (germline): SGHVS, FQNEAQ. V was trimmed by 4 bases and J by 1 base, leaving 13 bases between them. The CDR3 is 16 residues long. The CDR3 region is CASSSHPDKNTGELFF. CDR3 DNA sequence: TGTGCCAGCAGCTCCCACCCAGACAAGAACACCGGGGAGCTGTTTTTT. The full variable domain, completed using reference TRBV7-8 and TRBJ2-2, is GAGVSQSPRYKVAKRGQDVALRCDPISGHVSLFWYQQALGQGPEFLTYFQNEAQLDKSGLPSDRFFAERPEGSVSTLKIQRTQQEDSAVYLCASSSHPDKNTGELFFGEGSRLTVL.

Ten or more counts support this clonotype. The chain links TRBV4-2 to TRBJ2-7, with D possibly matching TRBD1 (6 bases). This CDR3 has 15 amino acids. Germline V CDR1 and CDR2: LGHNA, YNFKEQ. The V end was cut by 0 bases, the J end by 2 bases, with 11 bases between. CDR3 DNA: TGTGCCAGCAGCCAAGATGGGAACAGGGCCTACGAGCAGTACTTC. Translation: CASSQDGNRAYEQYF.

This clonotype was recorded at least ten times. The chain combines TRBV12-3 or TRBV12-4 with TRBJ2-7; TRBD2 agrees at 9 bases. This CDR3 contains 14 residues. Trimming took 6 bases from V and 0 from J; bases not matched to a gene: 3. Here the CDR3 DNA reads TGTGCCAGCAGCCTTAGCGGGAGCTCCTACGAGCAGTACTTC. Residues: CASSLSGSSYEQYF.

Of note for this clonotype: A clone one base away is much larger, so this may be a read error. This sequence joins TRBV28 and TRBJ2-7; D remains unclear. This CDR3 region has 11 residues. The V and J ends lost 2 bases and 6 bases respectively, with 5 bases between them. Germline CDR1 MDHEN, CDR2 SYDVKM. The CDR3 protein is CASSLRCEQYF. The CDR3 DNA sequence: TGTGCCAGCAGTTTAAGGTGCGAGCAGTACTTC.

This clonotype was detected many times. In DNA, the CDR3 is TGTGCCAGCAGACAGGGGGCGCGGAGCTATGGCTACACCTTC. Encoded protein: CASRQGARSYGYTF. The chain couples TRBV28 to TRBJ1-2; 9 bases map to TRBD1. The V and J ends lost 6 bases and 4 bases, in that order; junction bases with no gene match: 6. This CDR3 has 14 residues. The germline V gene has CDR1 MDHEN and CDR2 SYDVKM.

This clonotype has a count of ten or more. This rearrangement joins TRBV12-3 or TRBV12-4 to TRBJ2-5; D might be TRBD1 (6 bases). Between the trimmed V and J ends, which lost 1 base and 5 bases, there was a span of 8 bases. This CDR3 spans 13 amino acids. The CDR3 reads CASSLDRVETQYF. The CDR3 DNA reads TGTGCCAGCAGTTTAGACAGGGTGGAGACCCAGTACTTC.

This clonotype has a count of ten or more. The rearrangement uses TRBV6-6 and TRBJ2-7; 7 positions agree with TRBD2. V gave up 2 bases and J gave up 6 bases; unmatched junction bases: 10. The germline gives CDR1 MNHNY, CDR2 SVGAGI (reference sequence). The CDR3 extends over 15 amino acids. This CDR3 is CASSYEGLGGAEQYF. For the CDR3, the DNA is TGTGCCAGCAGTTACGAAGGCCTGGGAGGGGCCGAGCAGTACTTC.